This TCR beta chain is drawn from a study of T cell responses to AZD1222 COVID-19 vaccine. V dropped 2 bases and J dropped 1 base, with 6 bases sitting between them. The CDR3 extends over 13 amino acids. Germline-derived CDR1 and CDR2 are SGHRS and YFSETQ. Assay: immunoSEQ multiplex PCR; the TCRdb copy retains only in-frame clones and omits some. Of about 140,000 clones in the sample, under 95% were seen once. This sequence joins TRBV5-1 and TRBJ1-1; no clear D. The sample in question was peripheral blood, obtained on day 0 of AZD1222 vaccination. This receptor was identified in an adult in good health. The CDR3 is CASSFRENTEAFF. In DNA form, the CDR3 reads TGCGCCAGCAGCTTCCGGGAGAACACTGAAGCTTTCTTT.